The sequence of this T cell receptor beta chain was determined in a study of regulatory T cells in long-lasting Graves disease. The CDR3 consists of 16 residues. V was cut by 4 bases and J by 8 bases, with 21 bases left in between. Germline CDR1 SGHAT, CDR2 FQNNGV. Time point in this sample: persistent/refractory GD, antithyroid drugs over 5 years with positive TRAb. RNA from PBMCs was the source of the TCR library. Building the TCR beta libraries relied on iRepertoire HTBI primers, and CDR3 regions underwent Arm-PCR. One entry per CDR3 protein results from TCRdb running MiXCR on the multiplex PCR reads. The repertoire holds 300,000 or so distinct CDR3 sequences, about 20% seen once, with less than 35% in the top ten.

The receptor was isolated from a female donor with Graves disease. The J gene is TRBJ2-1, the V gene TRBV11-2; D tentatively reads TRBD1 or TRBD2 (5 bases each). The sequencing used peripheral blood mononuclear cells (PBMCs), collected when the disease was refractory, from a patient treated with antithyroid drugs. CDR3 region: CASSSLGARRWHEQFF. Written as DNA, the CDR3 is TGTGCCAGCAGCTCCCTTGGGGCTAGGAGGTGGCATGAGCAGTTCTTC.